This T cell receptor (beta chain) was sequenced in a study of blood T cell repertoires in COVID-19. Turning to the study itself: The samples span acute and convalescent COVID-19 from the United States, Italy and Spain. T cells, B-cell-depleted T cells, or PBMCs supplied cDNA or gDNA.

Trimming cost V 3 bases and J 4 bases; bases outside gene matches: 5. The CDR3 runs 15 residues. Looked up from germline, CDR1 is LNHDA and CDR2 is SQIVND (reference sequence). In the authors' workflow: Reference gene primer amplification yielded estimated nucleated cell counts. The table came from immunoSEQ multiplex PCR; TCRdb's copy has only in-frame clones and leaves some out. D and trimming come from the DNA, and the V and J calls and clone size come from that table. Here the sample spans some 20,000 clones, roughly 91% being singletons. The chain links TRBV19 to TRBJ2-7, with 11 bases lining up with TRBD1. Sequences were obtained from peripheral blood. This receptor was taken from a human donor in a cohort sampled during active COVID-19. This CDR3 reads CASSIRDRGTYEQYF. CDR3 bases: TGTGCCAGTAGTATCCGGGACAGGGGGACTTACGAGCAGTACTTC.